Below, one TCR beta chain is given with its context. Its antigen is as yet unknown. This specimen comes from a study of identifying expanded T cells in peripheral blood. Broader study findings: Variance in clone template counts between approximately two-week samples significantly increased with total template count across all healthy donors.

The protocol was immunoSEQ multiplex PCR, while the TCRdb copy is restricted to in-frame clones and leaves out a portion. Seen here are roughly 100,000 clones, almost 90% observed once, and the top ten hold about 3.9%. Sequenced material: blood. This clonotype was obtained from a person aged 18 to 70 in good health.

CDR3 sequence: CASSLVKGTPLHF. CDR3 DNA: TGTGCCAGCAGCTTAGTTAAGGGGACACCCCTCCACTTT. The rearrangement uses TRBV7-2 and TRBJ1-6; a possible D gene is TRBD1 (5 bases). Germline V gene sequence: CDR1 SGHTA, CDR2 FQGNSA. This CDR3 region has 13 residues. V dropped 1 base and J dropped 11 bases, with 9 bases sitting between them.